The 21 T cell receptor beta chains in this list originate from one sample, sequenced in a study of siplizumab effects on memory and regulatory T cells. The data were produced by immunoSEQ multiplex PCR, yet TCRdb's version contains in-frame clones alone and is incomplete. The profile shows approximately 68,000 clones, less than 95% of them singletons. Sequencing input: CD8+ T cells sorted from blood. The source of these receptors is a human donor in good health.

The chain has TRBV19 and TRBJ1-5; maybe TRBD1 (6 bases). Germline CDR1 reads LNHDA; CDR2 reads SQIVND (reference sequence). The CDR3 runs 15 residues. With 5 bases removed from V and 5 bases from J, the gap between germline ends came to 16 bases. CDR3 residues: CASSGGPSGYQPQHF. The CDR3 DNA follows: TGTGCCAGTAGTGGGGGGCCGAGTGGGTATCAGCCCCAGCATTTT.

The CDR3 is CASSLRTGELFF. The CDR3 DNA reads TGTGCCAGCAGCTTAAGGACCGGGGAGCTGTTTTTT. The chain has TRBV11-2 and TRBJ2-2; D gene ambiguous. Germline-derived CDR1 and CDR2 are SGHAT and FQNNGV. CDR3 length equals 12 residues. Trimming took 2 bases from V and 5 from J, leaving 3 bases between them.

V and J are TRBV6-1 and TRBJ1-3; D remains unclear. Between the trimmed V and J ends, which lost 8 bases and 2 bases, there was a span of 16 bases. The CDR3 runs 15 residues. From germline, CDR1 is MNHNS and CDR2 SASEGT. The CDR3 sequence: CASAFLGLTGNTIYF. The CDR3 DNA sequence: TGTGCCAGCGCCTTTTTAGGGCTTACTGGAAACACCATATATTTT.

This rearrangement joins TRBV27 to TRBJ1-1, with 7 bases fitting TRBD1. V dropped 2 bases and J dropped 5; count of bases not matched to a gene: 5. The length of the CDR3 is 14 residues. Germline CDR1 and CDR2: MNHEY and SMNVEV (reference sequence). DNA of the CDR3: TGTGCCAGCAGTTTAAGGGGGCCGGTTACTGAAGCTTTCTTT. This sequence encodes CASSLRGPVTEAFF.

The genes are TRBV7-9 and TRBJ2-3; 7 positions match TRBD1. Trimming removed 5 bases from V and 1 base from J; junction bases left unmatched: 6. CDR1 is SEHNR and CDR2 is FQNEAQ in the germline V gene (reference sequence). The CDR3 consists of 15 residues. Here the CDR3 DNA reads TGTGCCAGCAGCACCCGACAGGGCGGCACAGATACGCAGTATTTT. This encodes CASSTRQGGTDTQYF.

The genes are TRBV29-1 and TRBJ2-1, with a weak D call TRBD2 (5 bases). Deletions cut 5 bases from V and 6 bases from J, with 17 bases between. The CDR3 sequence is 14 residues long. Germline V gene sequence: CDR1 SQVTM, CDR2 ANQGSEA. The CDR3 is CSVPLLEGPNEQFF. The CDR3 nucleotides are TGCAGCGTTCCCCTACTAGAGGGTCCCAATGAGCAGTTCTTC.

The V call is TRBV19, the J call TRBJ1-6; D gene unclear. Trimming shortened V by 2 bases and J by 8 bases, and 16 bases separated the two germline ends. CDR1 and CDR2 from the germline V gene are LNHDA and SQIVND (reference sequence). The length of the CDR3 is 16 residues. The CDR3 DNA follows: TGTGCCAGTAGTATATCTCGAGACACCATTTATTCACCCCTCCACTTT. Translating gives CASSISRDTIYSPLHF.

This rearrangement joins TRBV19 to TRBJ2-1, with D perhaps TRBD2 (6 bases). Trimming removed 7 bases at V and 1 base at J, with 20 bases between. The CDR3 length is 17 residues. Germline lookup yields CDR1 LNHDA and CDR2 SQIVND (reference sequence). CDR3 DNA: TGTGCCAGTACCACCCTTGCGGGAACCTTTTCCTACAATGAGCAGTTCTTC. Its translation is CASTTLAGTFSYNEQFF.

The chain couples TRBV6-6 to TRBJ2-1, with a possible D match to TRBD2 (7 bases). Germline V CDR1 and CDR2: MNHNY, SVGAGI (reference sequence). The V end was cut by 2 bases, the J end by 6 bases, with 14 bases between. The CDR3 totals 15 residues. The CDR3 protein is CASSYRGEGGNEQFF. DNA of the CDR3: TGTGCCAGCAGTTACAGGGGGGAGGGAGGCAATGAGCAGTTCTTC.

The rearrangement uses TRBV27 and TRBJ1-1, with 7 bases fitting TRBD1. The length of the CDR3 is 14 residues. J was trimmed by 5 bases and V by 5 bases; bases with no gene match: 8. Germline CDR1 and CDR2: MNHEY and SMNVEV (reference sequence). CDR3 sequence: CASSPGTVLTEAFF. The DNA of the CDR3 is TGTGCCAGCAGTCCAGGGACAGTCTTGACTGAAGCTTTCTTT.

This chain links TRBV27 with TRBJ2-7, with TRBD2 matching 8 bases. CDR1 is MNHEY and CDR2 is SMNVEV in the germline V gene (reference sequence). The CDR3 length is 14 residues. The J segment lost 5 bases and the V segment lost 1 base, leaving 4 bases of the junction unmatched. CDR3 sequence: CASSLYSGDHEQYF. CDR3 in DNA: TGTGCCAGCAGTTTATATAGCGGGGATCACGAGCAGTACTTC.

The chain is built from TRBV14 and TRBJ1-2; TRBD1 agrees at 9 bases. This CDR3 spans 15 amino acids. CDR1 and CDR2 (germline): SGHDN, FVKESK. After removal of 5 bases from V and 4 bases from J, the junction contained 8 bases not matched to a gene. CDR3 sequence: CASSSTGTGTYGYTF. The CDR3 nucleotides are TGTGCCAGCAGCTCAACCGGGACAGGGACCTATGGCTACACCTTC. The variable domain in full, with the rest retrieved from reference TRBV14 and TRBJ1-2, is EAGVTQFPSHSVIEKGQTVTLRCDPISGHDNLYWYRRVMGKEIKFLLHFVKESKQDESGMPNNRFLAERTGGTYSTLKVQPAELEDSGVYFCASSSTGTGTYGYTFGSGTRLTVV.

This chain connects TRBV12-5 to TRBJ2-7; 11 bases line up with TRBD2. The trim removed 2 bases at V and 3 bases at J, leaving 6 bases unmatched. Germline loops: CDR1 LGHNT, CDR2 FRNRAP. The CDR3 is 16 amino acids. This CDR3 is CASGLPTSGGSYEQYF. The CDR3 coding sequence is TGTGCTAGTGGTTTGCCCACTAGCGGGGGTAGCTACGAGCAGTACTTC.

The chain recombines TRBV27 with TRBJ2-1, with a weak D call TRBD2 (6 bases). Germline V gene sequence: CDR1 MNHEY, CDR2 SMNVEV (reference sequence). The CDR3 covers 12 residues. Trimming cost V 4 bases and J 9 bases, with 10 bases left between them. The CDR3 DNA reads as TGTGCCAGCAGTTATCTCGGGGGTGAGCAGTTCTTC. Protein: CASSYLGGEQFF.

The chain employs TRBV6-6 and TRBJ1-3; no firm D call. CDR3 size: 11 residues. The V gene lost 10 bases and the J gene lost 1 base, with 5 bases spanning the gap. The germline gives CDR1 MNHNY, CDR2 SVGAGI (reference sequence). CDR3 DNA sequence: TGTGCCACCGCGTCTGGAAACACCATATATTTT. As protein: CATASGNTIYF.

This chain links TRBV7-9 with TRBJ1-3, with a weak D call TRBD1 (6 bases). The germline CDR1 and CDR2 sequences are SEHNR and FQNEAQ (reference sequence). V lost 3 bases to trimming and J lost 4 bases, with 13 bases between them. The CDR3 covers 15 residues. CDR3 loop: CASSFLTGSGNTIYF. CDR3 bases: TGTGCCAGCAGCTTTTTAACAGGGTCGGGAAACACCATATATTTT.

DNA of the CDR3: TGTGCCAGCAGCTTAGGGCCTGGGAATGAGCAGTTCTTC. Amino acid sequence: CASSLGPGNEQFF. The J gene is TRBJ2-1, the V gene TRBV13; D gene unclear. The CDR3 has 13 amino acids. Germline V gene data show CDR1 as PRHDT and CDR2 as FYEKMQ (reference sequence). Between the trimmed V and J ends, which lost 0 bases and 7 bases, there was a span of 7 bases.

In its sample, this clone was seen once. The rearrangement uses TRBV4-1 and TRBJ2-7; the D gene is possibly TRBD2 (8 bases). V dropped 4 bases and J dropped 6 bases, with 16 bases sitting between them. The germline V gene has CDR1 MGHRA and CDR2 YSYEKL. The CDR3 spans 14 residues. As DNA, the CDR3 is TGCGCCAGCAGCCCCGGGAGGGGGCCGGGCGAGCAGTACTTC. It yields the protein CASSPGRGPGEQYF.

The chain has TRBV6-1 and TRBJ2-7; D may match TRBD1 or TRBD2 (5 bases each). Trimming removed 8 bases from V and 4 bases from J, with 9 bases in between. Germline values: CDR1 MNHNS, CDR2 SASEGT. The CDR3 spans 11 residues. DNA for the CDR3: TGTGCCAGCGGGGGTGTATACGAGCAGTACTTC. This encodes CASGGVYEQYF.

The J gene is TRBJ2-5, the V gene TRBV5-4; D unclear. The germline V gene has CDR1 SGHNT and CDR2 YYREEE (reference sequence). Deletions cut 0 bases from V and 3 bases from J, with 9 bases between. The length of the CDR3 is 14 residues. In DNA, the CDR3 is TGTGCCAGCAGCTTGGAGGCTGGAAAAGAGACCCAGTACTTC. This codes for CASSLEAGKETQYF.

This chain links TRBV15 with TRBJ1-2; 8 nucleotides agree with TRBD1. Germline V gene data show CDR1 as LNHNV and CDR2 as YYDKDF (reference sequence). The ends lost 5 bases at V and 1 base at J; junction bases unmatched: 3. The CDR3 contains 14 residues. CDR3 DNA: TGTGCCACCAGCTCAGGACAGGGTAACTATGGCTACACCTTC. It translates to CATSSGQGNYGYTF.